This T cell receptor (beta chain) was captured by sequencing in a study of post-analysis software for immune sequencing data. Points from the study as a whole: Those with multiple sclerosis, the patient group, showed significantly lower normalized Chao1 diversity than controls. There were roughly five TRBV segments more frequent in patients than controls, and TRBV5-6, TRBV5-1 and TRBV20-1 were among them.

The CDR3 loop spans 20 amino acids. V lost 1 base, J lost 1 base, and 13 bases stayed unmatched. CDR1 MNHEY and CDR2 SVGAGI come from the germline V gene. The sample holds a few counts of this clonotype. Its matching antigen is unknown. Prepared TCR beta cDNA libraries contained unique molecular identifiers. Out of roughly 1 to 10 million T cells, a few hundred thousand cDNA molecules were generated. TCRdb fed the PCR reads into MiXCR, producing one record per CDR3 protein. Of about 570,000 distinct CDR3 sequences listed, under 40% are singletons. The sample was blood. The clonotype comes from a girl under 18 with multiple sclerosis. The chain couples TRBV6-5 to TRBJ2-5; 12 nucleotides align to TRBD2. Here the CDR3 DNA reads TGTGCCAGCAGTTACTTGTGGTTGGCTAGCGGGGGGGCCCCCCAAGAGACCCAGTACTTC. Its protein product is CASSYLWLASGGAPQETQYF.